Below, one T cell receptor beta chain is given with its context. Selected positively for CCR7 and CD45RO-negative, naive CD8 cells excluded terminally differentiated effector memory CD45RA+ cells. The data belong to a study of shared clonotypes between healthy human individuals. The germline V gene encodes CDR1 LNHDA and CDR2 SQIVND (reference sequence). Trimming shortened V by 2 bases and J by 0 bases, and 8 bases separated the two germline ends. CDR3 length: 15 amino acids. Clones were read by immunoSEQ multiplex PCR, and TCRdb kept only the in-frame ones, dropping some. The sample includes millions of clones, 90% to 95% of them seen just once.

This sequence was found in a man aged 18 to 30 in good health. Some clones in this sample may be carry-over from other donors' samples. The sample comprised naive CD8+ T cells from PBMCs. The chain couples TRBV19 to TRBJ2-1; D is unclear. This chain's CDR3 is CASSIRPISYNEQFF. CDR3 sequence (DNA): TGTGCCAGTAGTATACGACCTATCTCCTACAATGAGCAGTTCTTC.